This T cell receptor beta chain was sequenced for a study of T cells in Graves' hyperthyroidism and ophthalmopathy. CDR3 size: 13 residues. Germline-derived CDR1 and CDR2 are DFQATT and SNEGSKA (reference sequence). The TCR beta CDR3 regions underwent amplification using RNA transcripts as the source. The HTBI primer set served for first-round RT-PCR of the TCR CDR3. TCRdb recomputed calls from the multiplex PCR reads with MiXCR, one row per CDR3 protein. The sample yields about 250,000 distinct CDR3 sequences, over 12% seen once. The chain couples TRBV20-1 to TRBJ2-2; 14 bases are a match to TRBD2. The sequence derives from a woman aged 50 to 60 with Graves' hyperthyroidism that later progressed to Graves' ophthalmopathy. Sequenced material: blood. CDR3 DNA: TGCAGCGGGACTAGCGGGAGCCCCGGGGAGCTGTTTTTT. This gives the protein CSGTSGSPGELFF.